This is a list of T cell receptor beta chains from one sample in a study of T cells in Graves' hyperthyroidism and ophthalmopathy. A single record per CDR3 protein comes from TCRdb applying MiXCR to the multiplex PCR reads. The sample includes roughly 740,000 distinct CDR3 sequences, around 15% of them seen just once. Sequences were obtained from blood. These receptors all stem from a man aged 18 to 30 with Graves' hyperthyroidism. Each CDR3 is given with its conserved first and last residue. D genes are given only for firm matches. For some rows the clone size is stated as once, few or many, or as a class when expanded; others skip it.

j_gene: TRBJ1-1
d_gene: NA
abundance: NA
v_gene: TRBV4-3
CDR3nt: TGCGCCAGCAGCCAAGACGGGGCGCGAACTGAAGCTTTCTTT
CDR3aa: CASSQDGARTEAFF

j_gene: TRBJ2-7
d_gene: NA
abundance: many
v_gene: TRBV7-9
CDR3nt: TGTGCCAGCAACAAAGACGGCCCCTACGAGCAGTACTTC
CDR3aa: CASNKDGPYEQYF

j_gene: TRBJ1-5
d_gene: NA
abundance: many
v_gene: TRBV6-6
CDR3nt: TGTGCCAGCAGTTACTCAAGACTAGGCAATCAGCCCCAGCATTTT
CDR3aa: CASSYSRLGNQPQHF

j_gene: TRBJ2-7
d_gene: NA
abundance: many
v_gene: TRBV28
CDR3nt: TGTGCCAGCAGTGGCCTTTTTACCACCTACGAGCAGTACTTC
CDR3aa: CASSGLFTTYEQYF

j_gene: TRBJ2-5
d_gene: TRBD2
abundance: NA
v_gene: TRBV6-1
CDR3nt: TGTGCCAGCAGCCGGACTAGCGGGAGTTCTTCAAGGACCCAGTACTTC
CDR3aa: CASSRTSGSSSRTQYF

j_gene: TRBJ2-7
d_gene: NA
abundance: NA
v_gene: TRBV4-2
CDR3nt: TGTGCCAGCAGCCAAGTCGCACTTGCCGACAGTGGGTACGAGCAGTACTTC
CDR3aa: CASSQVALADSGYEQYF

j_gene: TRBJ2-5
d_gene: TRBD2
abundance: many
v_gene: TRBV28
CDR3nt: TGTGCCAGCAGTTTTTCGCTAGCGGGAGGAGAGACCCAGTACTTC
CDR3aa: CASSFSLAGGETQYF

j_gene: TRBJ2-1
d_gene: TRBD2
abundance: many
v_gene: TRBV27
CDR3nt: TGTGCCAGCAGTTCAAGTCGGACTAGCGGGAGCTGGGTTGGGAATGAGCAGTTCTTC
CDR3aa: CASSSSRTSGSWVGNEQFF

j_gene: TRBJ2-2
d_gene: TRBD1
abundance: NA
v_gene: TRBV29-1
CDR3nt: TGCAGCGCAGGGACAGCAGCGAACACCGGGGAGCTGTTTTTT
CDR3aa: CSAGTAANTGELFF

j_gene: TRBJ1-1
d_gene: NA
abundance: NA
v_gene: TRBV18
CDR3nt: NA
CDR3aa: CASSPPSVLNTEAFF

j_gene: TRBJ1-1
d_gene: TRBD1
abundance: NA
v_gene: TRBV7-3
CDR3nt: TGTGCCAGCAGCCCACAGGGGGCGCACAGCACTGAAGCTTTCTTT
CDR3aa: CASSPQGAHSTEAFF

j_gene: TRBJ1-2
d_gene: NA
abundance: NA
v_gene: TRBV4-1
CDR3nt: TGCGCCAGCAGCCAAGTGGAGGGGCAGGGCTATGGCTACACCTTC
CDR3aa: CASSQVEGQGYGYTF

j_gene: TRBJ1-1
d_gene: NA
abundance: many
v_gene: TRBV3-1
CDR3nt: TGTGCCAGCAGCCAAGAGGCCATTAAGAACACTGAAGCTTTCTTT
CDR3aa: CASSQEAIKNTEAFF

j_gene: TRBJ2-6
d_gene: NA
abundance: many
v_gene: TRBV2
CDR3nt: TGTGCCAGCAGATTGGGCTCTGGGGCCAACGTCCTGACTTTC
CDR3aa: CASRLGSGANVLTF

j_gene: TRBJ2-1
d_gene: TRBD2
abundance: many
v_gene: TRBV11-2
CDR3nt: TGTGCCAGCAGCATAGCGGGAGTATCCTACAATGAGCAGTTCTTC
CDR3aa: CASSIAGVSYNEQFF

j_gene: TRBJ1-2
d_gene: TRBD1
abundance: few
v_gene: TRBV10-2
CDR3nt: TGCGCCAGCAGTGAAGGGGACAGGGTTGGATACACCTTC
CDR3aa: CASSEGDRVGYTF

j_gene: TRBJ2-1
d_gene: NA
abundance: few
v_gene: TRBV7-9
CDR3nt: TGTGCCAGCAGCTCAACCCAAGAGTGGCGGTCCACCTACAATGAGCAGTTCTTC
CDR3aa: CASSSTQEWRSTYNEQFF

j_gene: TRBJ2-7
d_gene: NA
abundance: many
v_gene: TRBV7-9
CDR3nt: TGTGCCAGCAGCCCGACAGCTCGCTACGAGCAGTACTTC
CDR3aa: CASSPTARYEQYF

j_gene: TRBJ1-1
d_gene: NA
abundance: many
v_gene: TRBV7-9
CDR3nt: TGTGCCAGCAGCCCCGGCCTTGGTATGGGGCGCGGTGGCACTGAAGCTTTCTTT
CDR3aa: CASSPGLGMGRGGTEAFF

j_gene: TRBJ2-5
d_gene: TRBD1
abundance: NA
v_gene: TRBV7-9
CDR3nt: TGTGCCAGCAGCGACAGGGGGAAAGAGACCCAGTACTTC
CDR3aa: CASSDRGKETQYF